This T cell receptor beta chain came from a study of T cell clusters in autoimmune cytopenias. Study details: The median distinct TRB clonotype count was around 2,400 per sample, from a median around 52,000 reads.

TRB was amplified from approximately 250 ng of peripheral blood genomic DNA per sample. CDR1 and CDR2 from the germline V gene are SGHTA and FQGNSA. The CDR3 totals 16 residues. This clonotype is medium-sized by frequency. Its antigen is still unknown. TRB was amplified by touch-down multiplex PCR, primer pools A and B combined. TCRdb reprocessed the multiplex PCR reads, keeping one entry per CDR3 protein, no DNA. Its listing shows under 3,500 distinct CDR3 sequences. Study-wide results and limits: A dominant lymphoma-associated repertoire apparently masked the cluster-lack signature in secondary cytopenia versus chronic lymphocytic leukemia. TRB repertoire shifts in secondary cytopenia and chronic lymphocytic leukemia mostly reflected lymphoma, not autoimmunity.

Material for sequencing was peripheral blood. The receptor was derived from a human donor with an autoimmune cytopenia or autoimmune hepatitis (not recorded which). V gene TRBV7-2 combines with J gene TRBJ2-1; TCRdb picks TRBD2, but there is no DNA to check that call. The CDR3 loop reads CASSFQRGGRTNEQFF.